The sequence of this TCR beta chain was determined in a study of T cell repertoires in cytomegalovirus infection. This clonotype was seen at least ten times. Via MiXCR, TCRdb re-called the reads, giving one row per CDR3 protein. The sample holds around 330,000 distinct CDR3 sequences, 15% to 20% seen once. The V end lost 6 bases, the J end lost 9 bases, and 21 bases lay between the germline ends. Germline V gene lookup returns CDR1 SGHTA and CDR2 FQGNSA. CDR3 length: 15 residues. This clonotype originated in a human donor in good health (CMV status not recorded). Some clones in this sample may be carry-over from other donors' samples. This chain uses TRBV7-2 with TRBJ2-4; D may be TRBD2 (5 bases). The sample taken for sequencing was PBMCs. The CDR3 DNA reads as TGTGCCAGCAGTTCAGTCTCCAGTTCCGAGGGCATTCAGTACTTC. It translates to CASSSVSSSEGIQYF.